There are many counts of the clone carrying this TCR beta chain. Its specificity is unknown. TCRdb independently ran MiXCR on the 5' RACE reads; one entry per CDR3 protein. The sample lists under 250,000 distinct CDR3 sequences; around 9.5% were seen once. This entry comes from a study of T-cell memory formation after mild COVID-19. Study observations and caveats: The study found contracting CD4+ clones mainly in CM and EM and contracting CD8+ clones in EMRA.

The receptor's source is a man younger than 30 who had mild COVID-19 (a few samples of this study predate the infection). Cell type and time point are not known. The sequenced sample was PBMCs or a T cell subset sorted from them (not recorded which).

CDR3 coding DNA: TGCAGCGTTAAATATCACACAGACGGGGAGCTGTTTTTT. This translates into CSVKYHTDGELFF. The V and J genes are TRBV29-1 and TRBJ2-2; unclear D gene. CDR3 size: 13 residues. Germline V gene data show CDR1 as SQVTM and CDR2 as ANQGSEA. With 5 bases removed from V and 7 bases from J, the gap between germline ends came to 14 bases.